This T cell receptor beta chain is from a study of shared clonotypes between healthy human individuals. In the study overall: Donor ages ranged 18 to 49 years: a couple of women, a few men. Whole-study results and caveats: Only blood was sampled, and tissue TCR repertoires likely differ from blood ones.

Concerning this clone itself: No antigen is known for it.

Ten immunoSEQ deep assay plates were used to sequence the DNA of unsorted PBMCs. Authors' methods: ImmunoSEQ only sent back junction sequences with no quality scores, so filtering was done differently. Profiling relied on immunoSEQ multiplex PCR, and the TCRdb table lists in-frame clones only, not all of them. D and trimming were read from the DNA, whereas the V and J calls and clone size are those reported in that table. The sample consists of about half a million clones, about 85% of them appearing once. Sequencing was done on a sample of PBMCs. This TCR derives from a woman aged 40 to 55 in good health. Some clones in this sample may be carry-over from other donors' samples.

CDR3 sequence reads: CASSLKRDGQTQYF. The CDR3 DNA follows: TGTGCCAGCAGCTTAAAGCGGGACGGCCAGACCCAGTACTTC. V usage is TRBV7-3 and J usage is TRBJ2-5; 7 nucleotides match TRBD2. The CDR3 is 14 residues long. The trim removed 1 base at V and 6 bases at J, leaving 5 bases unmatched. Germline V gene lookup returns CDR1 SGHTA and CDR2 FQGTGA. Drawing the rest from reference TRBV7-3 and TRBJ2-5, the complete variable domain is GAGVSQTPSNKVTEKGKYVELRCDPISGHTALYWYRQSLGQGPEFLIYFQGTGAADDSGLPNDRFFAVRPEGSVSTLKIQRTERGDSAVYLCASSLKRDGQTQYFGPGTRLLVL.